A selection of T cell receptor beta chains follows, all from one sample in a study of blood T cell repertoires in COVID-19. Only in-frame clones appear in the TCRdb table, and some are missing; sequencing was by immunoSEQ multiplex PCR. The table lists 350,000 to 400,000 clones, roughly 89% of them singletons, with 1.5% to 2% in the top ten. Sequencing used PBMCs or T cells enriched from blood (not recorded which). The receptors were sampled from a young woman who had recovered from COVID-19. The CDR3 runs from the conserved cysteine through the conserved F or W. A D gene is named only where the DNA matches it firmly. Where a row states a size, it is once, few, many or the class of an expanded clone; other rows omit it.

.	.	TRBV7-2	TRBJ1-1	CASSFEMPTEAFF	TGTGCCAGCAGCTTTGAGATGCCCACTGAAGCTTTCTTT
TRBD1	.	TRBV9	TRBJ2-7	CASSAPDRIYEQYF	TGTGCCAGCAGCGCCCCGGACAGGATCTACGAGCAGTACTTC
.	few	TRBV9	TRBJ2-3	CASSAQHADTQYF	TGTGCCAGCAGCGCCCAACATGCAGATACGCAGTATTTT
TRBD1	.	TRBV28	TRBJ1-5	CASRGDRDNQPQHF	TGTGCCAGCAGGGGGGACAGAGATAATCAGCCCCAGCATTTT
TRBD1	.	TRBV27	TRBJ1-1	CASSFPRTGHTEAFF	TGTGCCAGCAGTTTCCCAAGGACAGGGCACACTGAAGCTTTCTTT
TRBD1	.	TRBV29-1	TRBJ2-5	CSVAGGQRQETQYF	TGCAGCGTTGCTGGGGGACAGAGACAAGAGACCCAGTACTTC
TRBD1	few	TRBV27	TRBJ1-2	CASSPGQGGYTF	TGTGCCAGCAGTCCCGGACAGGGCGGCTACACCTTC
TRBD2	.	TRBV4-1	TRBJ2-7	CASSHTSGSPYEQYF	TGCGCCAGCAGCCATACTAGCGGGAGCCCCTACGAGCAGTACTTC
TRBD1	.	TRBV3-1/TRBV3-2	TRBJ2-7	CASSLRDRTYEQYF	TGTGCCAGCAGCCTCCGGGACAGGACCTACGAGCAGTACTTC
TRBD1	once	TRBV6-5	TRBJ2-7	CASRRRDRGSYEQYF	TGTGCCAGCAGGCGCCGTGACAGGGGAAGCTACGAGCAGTACTTC
TRBD1	.	TRBV5-1	TRBJ2-7	CASSPRQGSYEQYF	TGCGCCAGCAGCCCTCGACAGGGTAGCTACGAGCAGTACTTC
TRBD1	.	TRBV5-1	TRBJ1-4	CASSSQQLNRGQELFF	TGCGCCAGCAGCTCGCAACAACTAAACAGGGGGCAGGAACTGTTTTTT
.	.	TRBV7-9	TRBJ1-1	CASSLAEFMNTEAFF	TGTGCCAGCAGCTTAGCAGAGTTCATGAACACTGAAGCTTTCTTT
.	.	TRBV30	TRBJ2-7	CAWSVGTGGGRLAGGLSYEQYF	TGTGCCTGGAGTGTAGGGACAGGGGGTGGTAGGCTAGCGGGAGGACTCTCCTACGAGCAGTACTTC
TRBD2	once	TRBV7-3	TRBJ2-1	CASSHLPRMGAGERNEQFF	TGTGCCAGCAGCCACCTCCCCCGGATGGGTGCGGGAGAGAGGAATGAGCAGTTCTTC
.	.	TRBV12-3/TRBV12-4	TRBJ2-5	CASSFGLWETQYF	TGTGCCAGCAGTTTCGGTTTATGGGAGACCCAGTACTTC
TRBD1	.	TRBV10-3	TRBJ1-1	CAISSGTVNTEAFF	TGTGCCATCAGCTCCGGGACAGTGAACACTGAAGCTTTCTTT
.	.	TRBV27	TRBJ2-7	CASTWAGEQYF	TGTGCCAGCACCTGGGCGGGCGAGCAGTACTTC
TRBD2	.	TRBV11-2	TRBJ2-3	CASSFAGADTQYF	TGTGCCAGCAGCTTTGCGGGAGCAGATACGCAGTATTTT
TRBD1	.	TRBV30	TRBJ1-4	CAWSVQGKEKLFF	TGTGCCTGGAGTGTACAGGGGAAAGAAAAACTGTTTTTT
.	.	TRBV15	TRBJ2-6	CATSSFSGSGANVLTF	TGTGCCACCAGCAGTTTCTCAGGGTCTGGGGCCAACGTCCTGACTTTC
.	.	TRBV19	TRBJ1-5	CASSIGGRVGAQPQHF	TGTGCCAGTAGTATAGGTGGCAGGGTAGGGGCTCAGCCCCAGCATTTT
.	.	TRBV5-1	TRBJ2-5	CASSLSGETQYF	TGCGCCAGCAGCTTAAGCGGAGAGACCCAGTACTTC
.	.	TRBV5-1	TRBJ1-1	CASRYNPELMNTEAFF	TGCGCCAGCAGGTATAACCCCGAGCTTATGAACACTGAAGCTTTCTTT
TRBD2	.	TRBV27	TRBJ2-7	CASSFAGGLYEQYF	TGTGCCAGCAGTTTCGCGGGGGGTTTATACGAGCAGTACTTC
TRBD1	.	TRBV6-5	TRBJ1-5	CASRWDRGQPQHF	TGTGCCAGCAGGTGGGACAGGGGGCAACCCCAGCATTTT